The clone carrying this TCR beta chain was seen just once. Antigen specificity is unknown. The data derive from a study of tissue T cells after allogeneic stem cell transplantation. At the level of the study: Steroid-refractory graft-versus-host disease after allogeneic hematopoietic cell transplant qualified adults for prospective research-autopsy enrollment. Of the grafts for graft-versus-host disease patients, four were unmodified and three CD34-selected. CD3+ T cells were flow-sorted when enough cells; otherwise DNA extracted directly. Regarding the study as a whole: Anatomically similar tissues had similar TCR repertoires within each patient.

Germline lookup yields CDR1 LGHNA and CDR2 YSLEER. This CDR3 spans 17 amino acids. V dropped 3 bases and J dropped 6 bases, with 20 bases sitting between them. Some clones are missing from TCRdb's copy, which holds only in-frame ones; the method was immunoSEQ multiplex PCR. This sample has some 45,000 clones, with about nine tenths found just once. The sample in question was blood, obtained before transplantation. The V gene is TRBV4-3, the J gene TRBJ2-2, with D tentatively TRBD1 (8 bases). The receptor comes from a woman between 35 and 75 years old who later had graft-versus-host disease after an allogeneic stem cell transplant. CDR3 nucleotide sequence: TGCGCCAGCAGCCACACCAGGGGGCGGGAGTTCCCCGGGGAGCTGTTTTTT. It translates to CASSHTRGREFPGELFF.